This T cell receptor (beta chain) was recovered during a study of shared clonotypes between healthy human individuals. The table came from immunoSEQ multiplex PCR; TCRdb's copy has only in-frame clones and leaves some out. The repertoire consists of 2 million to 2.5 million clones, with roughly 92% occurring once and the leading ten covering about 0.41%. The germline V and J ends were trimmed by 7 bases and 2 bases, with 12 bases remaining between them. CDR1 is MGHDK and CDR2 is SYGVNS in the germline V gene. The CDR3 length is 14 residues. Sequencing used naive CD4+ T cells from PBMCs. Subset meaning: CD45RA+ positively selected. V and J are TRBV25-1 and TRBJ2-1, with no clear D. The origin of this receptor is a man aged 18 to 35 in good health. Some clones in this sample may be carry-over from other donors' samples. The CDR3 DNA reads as TGTGCCAGCACCTCGGCAAGAACCTACAATGAGCAGTTCTTC. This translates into CASTSARTYNEQFF. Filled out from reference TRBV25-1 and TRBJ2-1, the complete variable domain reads EADIYQTPRYLVIGTGKKITLECSQTMGHDKMYWYQQDPGMELHLIHYSYGVNSTEKGDLSSESTVSRIRTEHFPLTLESARPSHTSQYLCASTSARTYNEQFFGPGTRLTVL.